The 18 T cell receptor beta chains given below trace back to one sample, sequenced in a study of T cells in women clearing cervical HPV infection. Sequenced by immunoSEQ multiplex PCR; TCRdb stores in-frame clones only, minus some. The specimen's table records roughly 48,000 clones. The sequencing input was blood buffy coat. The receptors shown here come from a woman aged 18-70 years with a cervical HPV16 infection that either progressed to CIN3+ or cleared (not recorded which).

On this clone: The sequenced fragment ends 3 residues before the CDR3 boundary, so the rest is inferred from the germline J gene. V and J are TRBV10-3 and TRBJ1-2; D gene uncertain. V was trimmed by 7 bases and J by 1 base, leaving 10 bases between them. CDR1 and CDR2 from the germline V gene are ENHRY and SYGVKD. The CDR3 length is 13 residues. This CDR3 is CAIKAVNNYGYTF. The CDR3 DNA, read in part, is TGTGCCATCAAGGCAGTAAATAACTATGGC.

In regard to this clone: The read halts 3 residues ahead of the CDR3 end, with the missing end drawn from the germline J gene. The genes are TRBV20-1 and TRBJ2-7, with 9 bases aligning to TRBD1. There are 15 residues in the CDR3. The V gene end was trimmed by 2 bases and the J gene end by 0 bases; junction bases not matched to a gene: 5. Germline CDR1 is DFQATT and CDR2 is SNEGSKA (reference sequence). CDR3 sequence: CSARNDRGSSYEQYF. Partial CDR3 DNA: TGCAGTGCTAGAAACGACAGGGGGAGCTCCTACGAG.

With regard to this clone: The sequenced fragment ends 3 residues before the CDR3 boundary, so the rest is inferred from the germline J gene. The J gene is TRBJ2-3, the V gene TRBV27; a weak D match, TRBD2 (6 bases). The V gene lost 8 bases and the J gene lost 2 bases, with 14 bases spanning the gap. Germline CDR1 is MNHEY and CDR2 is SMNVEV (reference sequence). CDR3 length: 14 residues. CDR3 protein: CASCSGPATDTQYF. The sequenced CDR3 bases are TGTGCCAGCTGTAGCGGACCAGCCACAGATACG.

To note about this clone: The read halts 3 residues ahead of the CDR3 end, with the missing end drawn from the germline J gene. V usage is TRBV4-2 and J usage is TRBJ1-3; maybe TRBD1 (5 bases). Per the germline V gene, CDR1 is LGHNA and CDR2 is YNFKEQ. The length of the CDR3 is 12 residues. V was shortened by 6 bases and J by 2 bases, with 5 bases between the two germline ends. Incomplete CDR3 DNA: TGTGCCAGCAGGGGGCCTGGAAACACC. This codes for CASRGPGNT. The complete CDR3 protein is CASRGPGNTIYF.

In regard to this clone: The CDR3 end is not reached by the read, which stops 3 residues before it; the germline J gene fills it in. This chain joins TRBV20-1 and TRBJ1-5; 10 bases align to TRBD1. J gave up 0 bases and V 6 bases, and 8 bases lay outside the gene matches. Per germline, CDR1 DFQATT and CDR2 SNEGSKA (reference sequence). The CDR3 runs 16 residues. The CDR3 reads CSAQTGTGVSNQPQHF. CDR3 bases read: TGCAGTGCACAAACCGGGACAGGGGTTAGCAATCAGCCC.

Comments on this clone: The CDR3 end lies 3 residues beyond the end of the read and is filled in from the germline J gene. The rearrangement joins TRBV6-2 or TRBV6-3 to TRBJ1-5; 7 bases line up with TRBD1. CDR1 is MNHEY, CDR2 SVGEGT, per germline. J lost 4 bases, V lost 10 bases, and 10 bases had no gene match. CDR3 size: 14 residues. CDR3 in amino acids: CAISGTVPNQPQHF. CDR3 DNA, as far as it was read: TGTGCCATCTCCGGGACAGTTCCGAATCAGCCC.

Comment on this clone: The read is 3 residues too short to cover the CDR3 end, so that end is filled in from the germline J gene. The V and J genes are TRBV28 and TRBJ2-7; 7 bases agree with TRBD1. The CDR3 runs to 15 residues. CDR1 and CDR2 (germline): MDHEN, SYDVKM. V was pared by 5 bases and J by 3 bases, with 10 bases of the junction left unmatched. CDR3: CASSQPGQLFYEQYF. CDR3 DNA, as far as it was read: TGTGCCAGCAGTCAACCGGGACAGCTATTCTACGAG.

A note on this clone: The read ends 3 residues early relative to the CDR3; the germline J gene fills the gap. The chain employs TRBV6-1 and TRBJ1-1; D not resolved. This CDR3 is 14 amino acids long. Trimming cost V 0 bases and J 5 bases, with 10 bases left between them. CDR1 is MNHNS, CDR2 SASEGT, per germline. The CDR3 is CASSEALLDTEAFF. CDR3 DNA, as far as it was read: TGTGCCAGCAGTGAAGCGCTCTTAGATACTGAA.

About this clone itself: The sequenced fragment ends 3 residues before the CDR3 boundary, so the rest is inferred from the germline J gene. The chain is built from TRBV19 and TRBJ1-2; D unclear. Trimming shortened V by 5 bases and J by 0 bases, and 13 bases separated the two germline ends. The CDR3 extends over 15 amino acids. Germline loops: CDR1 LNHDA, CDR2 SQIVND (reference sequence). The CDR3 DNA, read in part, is TGTGCCAGTAGTGACCCCGGAGGGCCTAACTATGGC. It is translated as CASSDPGGPNYG. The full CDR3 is CASSDPGGPNYGYTF.

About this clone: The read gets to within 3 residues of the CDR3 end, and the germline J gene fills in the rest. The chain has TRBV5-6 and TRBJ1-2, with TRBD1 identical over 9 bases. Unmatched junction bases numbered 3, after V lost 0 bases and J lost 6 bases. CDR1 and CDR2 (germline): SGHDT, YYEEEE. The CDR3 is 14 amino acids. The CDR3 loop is CASSLGGQGDGYTF. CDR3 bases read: TGTGCCAGCAGCTTGGGGGGACAGGGCGATGGC.

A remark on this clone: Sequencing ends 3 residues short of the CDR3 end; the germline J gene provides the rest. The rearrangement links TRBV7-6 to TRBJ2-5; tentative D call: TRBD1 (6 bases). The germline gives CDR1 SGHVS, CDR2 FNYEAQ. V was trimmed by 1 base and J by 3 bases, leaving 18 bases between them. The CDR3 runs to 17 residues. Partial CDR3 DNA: TGTGCCAGCAGCTTAGGCCTGAGGCCACAGGGAGAAGAGACC. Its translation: CASSLGLRPQGEET. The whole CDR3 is CASSLGLRPQGEETQYF. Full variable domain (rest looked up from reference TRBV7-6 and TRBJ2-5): GAGVSQSPRYKVTKRGQDVALRCDPISGHVSLYWYRQALGQGPEFLTYFNYEAQQDKSGLPNDRFSAERPEGSISTLTIQRTEQRDSAMYRCASSLGLRPQGEETQYFGPGTRLLVL.

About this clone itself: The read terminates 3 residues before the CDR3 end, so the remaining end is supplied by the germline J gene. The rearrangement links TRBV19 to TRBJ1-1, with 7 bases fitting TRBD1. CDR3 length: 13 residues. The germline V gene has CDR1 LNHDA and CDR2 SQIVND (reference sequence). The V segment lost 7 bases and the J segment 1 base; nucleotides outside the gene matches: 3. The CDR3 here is CASKGQANTEAFF. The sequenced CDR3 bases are TGTGCCAGTAAAGGACAGGCGAACACTGAA.

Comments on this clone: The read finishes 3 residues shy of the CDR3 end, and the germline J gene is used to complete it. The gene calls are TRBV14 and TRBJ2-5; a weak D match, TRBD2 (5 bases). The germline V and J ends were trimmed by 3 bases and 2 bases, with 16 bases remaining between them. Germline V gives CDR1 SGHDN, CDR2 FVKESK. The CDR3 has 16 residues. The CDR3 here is CASSQLASRGQETQYF. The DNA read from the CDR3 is TGTGCCAGCAGCCAGTTAGCAAGTCGGGGTCAAGAGACC.

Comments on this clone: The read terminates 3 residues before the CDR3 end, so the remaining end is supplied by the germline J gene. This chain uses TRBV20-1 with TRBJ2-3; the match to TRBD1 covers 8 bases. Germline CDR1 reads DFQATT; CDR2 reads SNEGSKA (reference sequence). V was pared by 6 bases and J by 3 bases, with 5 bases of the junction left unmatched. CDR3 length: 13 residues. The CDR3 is CSADTGGTDTQYF. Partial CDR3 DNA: TGCAGTGCCGATACAGGGGGAACAGATACG.

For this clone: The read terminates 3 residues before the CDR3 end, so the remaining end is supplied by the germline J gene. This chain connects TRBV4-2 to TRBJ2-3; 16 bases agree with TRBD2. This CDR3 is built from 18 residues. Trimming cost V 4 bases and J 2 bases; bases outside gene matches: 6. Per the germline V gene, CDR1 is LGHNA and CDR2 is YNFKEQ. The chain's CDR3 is CASSPGTSGRVATDTQYF. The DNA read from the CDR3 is TGTGCCAGCAGCCCGGGGACTAGCGGGAGGGTAGCCACAGATACG.

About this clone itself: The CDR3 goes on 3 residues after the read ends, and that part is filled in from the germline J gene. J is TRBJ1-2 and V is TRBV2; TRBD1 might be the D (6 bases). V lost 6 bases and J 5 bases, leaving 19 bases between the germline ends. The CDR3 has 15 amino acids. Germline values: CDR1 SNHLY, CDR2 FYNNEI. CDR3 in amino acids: CASRTPLQGVYGYTF. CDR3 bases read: TGTGCCAGCAGGACCCCGCTACAGGGCGTGTATGGC.

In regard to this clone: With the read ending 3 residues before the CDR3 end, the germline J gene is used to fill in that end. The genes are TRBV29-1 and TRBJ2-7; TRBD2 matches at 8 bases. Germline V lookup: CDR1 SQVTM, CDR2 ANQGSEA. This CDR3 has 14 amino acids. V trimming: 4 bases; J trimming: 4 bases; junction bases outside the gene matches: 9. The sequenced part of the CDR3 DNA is TGCAGCGTTGGTGGGAGCGGGAGCTGGTACGAG. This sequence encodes CSVGGSGSWYE. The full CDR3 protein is CSVGGSGSWYEQYF.

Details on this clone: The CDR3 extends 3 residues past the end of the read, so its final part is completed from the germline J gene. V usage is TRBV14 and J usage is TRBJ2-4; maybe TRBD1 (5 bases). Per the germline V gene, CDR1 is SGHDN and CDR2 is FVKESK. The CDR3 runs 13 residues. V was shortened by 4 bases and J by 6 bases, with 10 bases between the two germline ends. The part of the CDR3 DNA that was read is TGTGCCAGCAGCCTTGGACACCCAAACATT. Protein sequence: CASSLGHPNI. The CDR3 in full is CASSLGHPNIQYF.